Listed below are T cell receptor beta chains from one sample, sequenced in a study of T cell repertoires in cytomegalovirus infection. From the reads, TCRdb called clonotypes with MiXCR, one entry per CDR3 protein. The top ten clones hold under 3% of a sample with about 740,000 distinct CDR3 sequences, roughly a third of them seen once. Input material: PBMCs. Receptors originate from a human donor in good health (CMV status not recorded). Some clones in this sample may be carry-over from other donors' samples. Each CDR3 is given with its conserved first and last residue. The D gene is left open where the match is weak. Size values are once, few and many counts, or a class for expanded clones, and some rows have none.

length	V	D	J	size	CDR3	DNA
14	TRBV5-1	-	TRBJ1-1	-	CASSLVVLNTEAFF	TGCGCCAGCAGCTTGGTCGTCCTGAACACTGAAGCTTTCTTT
17	TRBV7-2	-	TRBJ2-1	many	CASSLAAAGAARNEQFF	TGTGCCAGCAGCTTAGCTGCGGCGGGGGCCGCACGCAATGAGCAGTTCTTC
15	TRBV4-2	-	TRBJ1-2	-	CASSQEGGAPYGYTF	TGTGCCAGCAGCCAAGAGGGGGGGGCACCCTATGGCTACACCTTC
16	TRBV11-2	-	TRBJ2-3	-	CASSLGAQFRPDTQYF	TGTGCCAGCAGCTTAGGGGCGCAATTTCGGCCAGATACGCAGTATTTT
13	TRBV7-2	-	TRBJ2-5	many	CASSWGPQETQYF	TGTGCCAGCAGCTGGGGGCCTCAAGAGACCCAGTACTTC
15	TRBV6-1	-	TRBJ1-2	-	CASSEGYGRNYGYTF	TGTGCCAGCAGTGAAGGCTACGGGCGGAACTATGGCTACACCTTC
16	TRBV5-1	TRBD2	TRBJ2-5	few	CASSLATSGDQETQYF	TGCGCCAGCAGCTTGGCAACTAGCGGGGATCAAGAGACCCAGTACTTC
15	TRBV6-5	-	TRBJ1-5	few	CASKNDRYSNQPQHF	TGTGCCAGCAAGAACGACCGATATAGCAATCAGCCCCAGCATTTT
14	TRBV28	TRBD2	TRBJ2-7	once	CASSFSGGRSEQYF	TGTGCCAGCAGTTTCAGCGGGGGACGGAGCGAGCAGTACTTC
12	TRBV6-2/TRBV6-3	-	TRBJ2-3	-	CSSSRLADTQYF	TGTTCCAGCAGTAGACTAGCAGATACGCAGTATTTT